The clone carrying this TCR beta chain was counted a single time. Its specificity is not known. These data originate in a study of cytomegalovirus exposure and HLA in healthy donors. Notes on the study in general: An analysis done earlier found most TCR beta V segments productive about 87% or about 30% of the time.

At collection, donors were nominally healthy, but unrecorded immune exposures were probable. The J segment lost 7 bases and the V segment lost 2 bases, leaving 13 bases of the junction unmatched. The germline CDR1 and CDR2 sequences are MNHNY and SVGAGI (reference sequence). This CDR3 spans 16 amino acids. Researchers ran the PCR with 60 Vbeta and 13 Jbeta primers. The repertoire was sequenced with immunoSEQ multiplex PCR; TCRdb's copy has only in-frame clones and lacks some. This sample has fewer than 200,000 clones, with 65% to 85% found just once. This clonotype was sampled from a woman in her fifties or sixties in good health and CMV-seropositive. Material: PBMCs. The chain links TRBV6-6 to TRBJ1-1; the match to TRBD1 covers 7 bases. CDR3 in DNA: TGTGCCAGCAGTTACCCCAAGGGGGGACAGCGCAGTGAAGCTTTCTTT. Amino acid sequence: CASSYPKGGQRSEAFF.